These T cell receptor beta chains were read from a single sample in a study of CD8+CD57+ T cells in acquired aplastic anemia. Each CDR3 protein gets one entry after TCRdb re-called the reads with MiXCR. The data contain hundreds of thousands of distinct CDR3 sequences, more than 25% of them singletons. Sequences were obtained from sorted CD4+, CD8+, or CD8+CD57+ T cells (not recorded which) from PBMCs. The source is a human donor with aplastic anemia. Both conserved end residues are part of each CDR3. The D gene is left open where the match is weak. Clone size is given for some rows only: seen once, a few or many times, or a class if the clone is expanded.

TRBD1 | . | TRBJ2-5 | TRBV7-2 | CASSPTGTEVEETQYF | TGTGCCAGCAGCCCCACCGGGACAGAGGTTGAAGAGACCCAGTACTTC
. | many | TRBJ2-3 | TRBV19 | CASTRDGQSTDTQYF | TGTGCCAGTACTAGGGACGGACAAAGCACAGATACGCAGTATTTT
. | . | TRBJ2-3 | TRBV11-1 | CASSFTASGTDTQYF | TGTGCCAGCAGCTTCACGGCCTCCGGGACAGATACGCAGTATTTT
. | . | TRBJ2-2 | TRBV19 | CASSIPTGSGGELFF | TGTGCCAGTAGTATACCCACAGGAAGCGGCGGGGAGCTGTTTTTT
. | . | TRBJ2-3 | TRBV10-3 | CAVSGSVRDTQYF | TGTGCCGTCAGTGGGTCGGTTAGGGATACGCAGTATTTT
. | . | TRBJ2-1 | TRBV4-1 | CASSQVGRDSYNEQFF | TGCGCCAGCAGCCAAGTGGGAAGAGACTCCTACAATGAGCAGTTCTTC
. | . | TRBJ2-7 | TRBV2 | CASRGRQPTYEQYF | TGTGCCAGCAGGGGAAGACAACCCACCTACGAGCAGTACTTC
. | . | TRBJ1-3 | TRBV6-4 | CASRTGTGNTIYF | TGTGCCAGCAGGACGGGAACTGGAAACACCATATATTTT
. | . | TRBJ2-2 | TRBV29-1 | CSVSLGIVGELFF | TGCAGCGTTTCGCTAGGGATAGTCGGGGAGCTGTTTTTT
TRBD1 | many | TRBJ2-1 | TRBV29-1 | CSVVAGGNRNEQFF | TGCAGCGTTGTTGCAGGGGGTAATCGCAATGAGCAGTTCTTC
TRBD2 | many | TRBJ2-7 | TRBV7-2 | CASSSLAEYEQYF | TGTGCCAGCAGCTCACTAGCGGAGTACGAGCAGTACTTC
TRBD1 | once | TRBJ1-1 | TRBV7-2 | CASSADRGQGEAFF | TGTGCCAGCAGCGCGGACAGGGGGCAAGGTGAAGCTTTCTTT
TRBD1 | many | TRBJ1-2 | TRBV9 | CASSAMTGFGGYTF | TGTGCCAGCAGCGCCATGACAGGGTTCGGAGGCTACACCTTC
. | many | TRBJ1-2 | TRBV7-8 | CASSPAGVGGYTF | TGTGCCAGCAGCCCCGCAGGGGTGGGGGGCTACACCTTC
. | . | TRBJ2-7 | TRBV10-3 | CAISPNRLGSYEQYF | TGTGCCATCAGCCCCAACCGACTGGGCTCCTACGAGCAGTACTTC
TRBD1 | many | TRBJ1-2 | TRBV29-1 | CSVDTGQGIFYGYTF | TGCAGCGTCGATACGGGACAGGGGATTTTCTATGGCTACACCTTC
. | . | TRBJ2-3 | TRBV2 | CASVEGGADTQYF | TGTGCCAGCGTCGAGGGGGGGGCAGATACGCAGTATTTT
. | . | TRBJ2-3 | TRBV20-1 | CSAHHRLVSSTDTQYF | TGCAGTGCTCACCACCGACTGGTTTCTAGCACAGATACGCAGTATTTT
. | . | TRBJ1-2 | TRBV12-3/TRBV12-4 | CASSLWGGGYTF | TGTGCCAGCAGTTTGTGGGGGGGCGGCTACACCTTC
. | . | TRBJ1-6 | TRBV7-2 | CASSLERNSPPHF | TGTGCCAGCAGCTTAGAAAGAAATTCACCCCCCCACTTT
. | many | TRBJ2-5 | TRBV9 | CASSVSGVQETQYF | TGTGCCAGCAGCGTATCGGGAGTCCAAGAGACCCAGTACTTC
TRBD1 | many | TRBJ1-3 | TRBV25-1 | CASSAGQGGGNTIYF | TGTGCCAGCAGCGCCGGACAGGGGGGAGGAAACACCATATATTTT
TRBD1 | . | TRBJ1-2 | TRBV6-1 | CASSVGQFYGYTF | TGTGCCAGCAGTGTGGGACAGTTCTATGGCTACACCTTC
. | . | TRBJ1-5 | TRBV10-3 | CAISESEAVSNQPQHF | TGTGCCATCAGTGAGTCGGAGGCAGTTAGCAATCAGCCCCAGCATTTT
TRBD2 | many | TRBJ2-7 | TRBV24-1 | CATRASGRAEQYF | TGTGCCACCAGGGCCAGCGGGAGGGCCGAGCAGTACTTC
. | many | TRBJ1-6 | TRBV7-6 | CASSWGGESPLHF | TGTGCCAGCAGCTGGGGGGGTGAATCACCCCTCCACTTT
. | . | TRBJ2-7 | TRBV15 | CATSSGTEREQYF | TGTGCCACCAGCAGTGGAACTGAACGCGAGCAGTACTTC
TRBD2 | . | TRBJ2-5 | TRBV29-1 | CSILAGGTQETQYF | TGCAGCATACTAGCGGGAGGAACCCAAGAGACCCAGTACTTC
. | many | TRBJ2-5 | TRBV24-1 | CATSDLALGFGETQYF | TGTGCCACCAGTGACCTAGCTTTGGGATTTGGAGAGACCCAGTACTTC
TRBD1 | few | TRBJ1-1 | TRBV7-2 | CASCWDRERGDEAFF | TGTGCCAGCTGTTGGGACAGGGAAAGGGGTGATGAAGCTTTCTTT
. | . | TRBJ2-2 | TRBV11-1 | CAGSFSRGANTGELFF | TGTGCCGGCAGCTTTTCCAGGGGCGCGAACACCGGGGAGCTGTTTTTT
. | few | TRBJ2-5 | TRBV20-1 | CSASPYSAGRETQYF | TGCAGTGCTTCCCCGTATAGCGCGGGAAGAGAGACCCAGTACTTC